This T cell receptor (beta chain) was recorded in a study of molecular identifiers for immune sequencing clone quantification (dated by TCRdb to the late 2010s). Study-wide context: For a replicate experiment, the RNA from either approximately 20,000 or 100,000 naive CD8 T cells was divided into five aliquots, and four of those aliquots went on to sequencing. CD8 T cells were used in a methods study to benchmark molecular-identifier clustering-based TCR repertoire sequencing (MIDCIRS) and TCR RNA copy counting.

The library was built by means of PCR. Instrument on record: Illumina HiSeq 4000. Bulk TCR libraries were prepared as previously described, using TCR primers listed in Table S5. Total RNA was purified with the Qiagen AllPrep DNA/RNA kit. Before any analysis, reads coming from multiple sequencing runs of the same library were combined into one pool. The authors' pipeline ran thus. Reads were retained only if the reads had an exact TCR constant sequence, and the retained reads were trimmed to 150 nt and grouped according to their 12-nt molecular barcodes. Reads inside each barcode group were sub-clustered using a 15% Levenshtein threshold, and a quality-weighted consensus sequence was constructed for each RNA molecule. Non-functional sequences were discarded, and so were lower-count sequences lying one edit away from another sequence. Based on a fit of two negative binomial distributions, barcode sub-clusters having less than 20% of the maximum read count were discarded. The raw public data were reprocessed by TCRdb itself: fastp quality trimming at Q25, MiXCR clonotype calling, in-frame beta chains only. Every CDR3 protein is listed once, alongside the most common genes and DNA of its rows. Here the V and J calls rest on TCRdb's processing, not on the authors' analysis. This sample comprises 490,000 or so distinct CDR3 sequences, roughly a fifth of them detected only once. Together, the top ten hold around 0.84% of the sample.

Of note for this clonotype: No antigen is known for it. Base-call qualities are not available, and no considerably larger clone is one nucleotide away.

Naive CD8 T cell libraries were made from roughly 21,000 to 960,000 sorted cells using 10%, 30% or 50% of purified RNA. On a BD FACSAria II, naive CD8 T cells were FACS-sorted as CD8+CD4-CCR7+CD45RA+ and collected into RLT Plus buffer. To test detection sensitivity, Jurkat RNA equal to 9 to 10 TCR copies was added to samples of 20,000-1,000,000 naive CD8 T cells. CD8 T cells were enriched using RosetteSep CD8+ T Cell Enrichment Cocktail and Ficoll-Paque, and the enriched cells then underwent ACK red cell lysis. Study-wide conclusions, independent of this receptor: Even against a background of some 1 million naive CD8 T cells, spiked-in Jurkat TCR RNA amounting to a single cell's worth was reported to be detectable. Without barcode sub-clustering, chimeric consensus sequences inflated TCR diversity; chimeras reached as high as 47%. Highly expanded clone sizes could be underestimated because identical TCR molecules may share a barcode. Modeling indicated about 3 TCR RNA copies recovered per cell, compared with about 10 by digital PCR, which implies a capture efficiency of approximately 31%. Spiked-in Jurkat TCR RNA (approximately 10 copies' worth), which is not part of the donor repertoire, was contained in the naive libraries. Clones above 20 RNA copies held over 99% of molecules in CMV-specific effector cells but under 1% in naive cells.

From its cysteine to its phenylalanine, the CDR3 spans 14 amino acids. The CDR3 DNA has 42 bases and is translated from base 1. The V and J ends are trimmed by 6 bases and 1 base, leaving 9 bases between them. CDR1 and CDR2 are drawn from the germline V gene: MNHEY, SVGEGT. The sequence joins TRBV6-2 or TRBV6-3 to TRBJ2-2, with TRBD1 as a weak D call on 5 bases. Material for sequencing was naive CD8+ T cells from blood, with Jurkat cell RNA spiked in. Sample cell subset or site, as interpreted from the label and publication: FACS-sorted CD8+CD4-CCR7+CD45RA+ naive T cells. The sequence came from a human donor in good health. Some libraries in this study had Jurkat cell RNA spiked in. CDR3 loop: CASRSDRNTGELFF. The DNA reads TGTGCCAGCAGAAGTGACAGGAACACCGGGGAGCTGTTTTTT.